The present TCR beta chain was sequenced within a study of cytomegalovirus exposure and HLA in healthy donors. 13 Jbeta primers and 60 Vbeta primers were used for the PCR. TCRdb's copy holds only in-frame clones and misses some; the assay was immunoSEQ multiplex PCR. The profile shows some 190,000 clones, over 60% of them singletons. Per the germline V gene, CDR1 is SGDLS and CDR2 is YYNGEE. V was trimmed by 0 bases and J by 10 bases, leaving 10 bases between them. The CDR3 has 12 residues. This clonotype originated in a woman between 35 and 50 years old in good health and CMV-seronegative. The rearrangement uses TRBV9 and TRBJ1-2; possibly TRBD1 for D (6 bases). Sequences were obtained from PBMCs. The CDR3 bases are TGTGCCAGCAGCGTAGATCAGGGGCTCTACACCTTC. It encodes CASSVDQGLYTF.